This entry lists 8 T cell receptor beta chains sequenced from one sample in a study of T cells after yellow fever vaccination. TCRdb processed the 5' RACE reads anew with MiXCR; each CDR3 protein has one entry. The sample yields hundreds of thousands of distinct CDR3 sequences, over 15% seen once. The starting material was PBMCs, obtained 15 days after the yellow fever booster vaccination. The receptors were sampled from a man aged 25-40 years who received the YFV17D yellow fever vaccine.

A few counts support this clonotype. The V gene is TRBV12-3 or TRBV12-4, the J gene TRBJ2-1; possibly TRBD2 for D (5 bases). V was trimmed by 6 bases and J by 12 bases, leaving 27 bases between them. This CDR3 has 16 residues. The CDR3 coding sequence is TGTGCCAGCAGACCTTTCCCGAATAGCGCCGACTGGGGGCAGTTCTTC. It codes for CASRPFPNSADWGQFF.

The rearrangement links TRBV5-5 to TRBJ2-7, with 8 bases fitting TRBD2. Germline trimming cut 7 bases from V and 2 bases from J; bases unmatched to any gene: 8. There are 14 residues in the CDR3. The germline V gene encodes CDR1 SGHKS and CDR2 YYEKEE (reference sequence). The CDR3 loop reads CASSGGGRTYEQYF. DNA of the CDR3: TGTGCCAGCTCGGGCGGGGGGCGGACCTACGAGCAGTACTTC.

Concerning this clonotype itself: The CDR3 carries no conserved terminal phenylalanine or tryptophan, so it likely arises from a read error. The chain carries TRBV18 and TRBJ1-3; D is perhaps TRBD1 (5 bases). There are 15 residues in the CDR3. The germline V and J ends were trimmed by 3 bases and 0 bases, with 9 bases remaining between them. Germline CDR1 and CDR2: KGHSH and LQKENI. The CDR3 loop is CASSPGTYSGNTIYL. In DNA, the CDR3 is TGTGCCAGCTCACCTGGGACGTACTCTGGAAACACCATATATCTT.

Only a few counts were recorded for this clonotype. This chain links TRBV20-1 with TRBJ2-1; possibly TRBD1 for D (6 bases). V lost 2 bases and J lost 7, with 18 bases in between. Germline-derived CDR1 and CDR2 are DFQATT and SNEGSKA (reference sequence). The CDR3 is 15 residues long. The chain's CDR3 is CSARKTGHPKNEQFF. The CDR3 bases are TGCAGTGCTAGAAAGACGGGACACCCCAAAAATGAGCAGTTCTTC.

The chain uses TRBV7-9 and TRBJ2-7; either TRBD1 or TRBD2 may fit D (6 bases each). Germline loops: CDR1 SEHNR, CDR2 FQNEAQ (reference sequence). CDR3 length: 15 amino acids. Deletions cut 5 bases from V and 0 bases from J, with 14 bases between. The CDR3 protein is CASSGGTHPSYEQYF. CDR3 DNA: TGTGCCAGCAGCGGGGGGACACACCCCTCCTACGAGCAGTACTTC. The whole variable domain, remainder taken from reference TRBV7-9 and TRBJ2-7, is DTGVSQNPRHKITKRGQNVTFRCDPISEHNRLYWYRQTLGQGPEFLTYFQNEAQLEKSRLLSDRFSAERPKGSFSTLEIQRTEQGDSAMYLCASSGGTHPSYEQYFGPGTRLTVT.

This clonotype was recorded many times. Mismatch with germline at one junction end may stem from a read error. The J gene is TRBJ2-1, the V gene TRBV5-1; the D call may be TRBD1 or TRBD2 (5 bases each). Looked up from germline, CDR1 is SGHRS and CDR2 is YFSETQ. The CDR3 totals 14 residues. The CDR3 reads CASSLGTSYNEQFF. DNA for the CDR3: TGTGCCAGCAGCCTCGGGACCAGTTACAATGAGCAGTTCTTC.

This clonotype has just a few counts. The gene calls are TRBV6-2 or TRBV6-3 and TRBJ2-7, with 13 bases identical to TRBD2. Per germline, CDR1 MNHEY and CDR2 SVGEGT. There are 17 residues in the CDR3. With V trimmed by 7 bases and J by 1 base, 10 bases remained unmatched. CDR3 protein: CASKRGTSGILSYEQYF. CDR3 nucleotide sequence: TGTGCCAGCAAGAGAGGGACTAGCGGGATATTATCCTACGAGCAGTACTTC.

The genes are TRBV28 and TRBJ2-1, with D perhaps matching TRBD1 (6 bases). CDR3 length: 16 residues. Between the trimmed V and J ends, which lost 1 base and 9 bases, there was a span of 19 bases. Per germline, CDR1 MDHEN and CDR2 SYDVKM. The DNA for the CDR3 is TGTGCCAGCAGTTTATCACTGGGCAGGGGCTTGGGTGAGCAGTTCTTC. This translates into CASSLSLGRGLGEQFF.